This is a list of T cell receptor beta chains from one sample in a study of shared clonotypes between healthy human individuals. Generated by immunoSEQ multiplex PCR, the TCRdb table keeps only in-frame clones and is missing some. The sample carries over 2 million clones, 85% to 95% recorded once. The specimen sequenced was naive CD4+ T cells from PBMCs. Source of these receptors: a man between 18 and 29 years old in good health. Some clones in this sample may be carry-over from other donors' samples. Each CDR3 is given with its conserved first and last residue. The D gene is left open where the match is weak. Clone sizes are given selectively: once, few, many, or a class where the clone is expanded.

TRBV30	TRBJ2-4	TRBD1	.	TGTGCCTGGACAAAGGGGACAGGGTATTTCAAAAACATTCAGTACTTC	CAWTKGTGYFKNIQYF
TRBV5-1	TRBJ2-1	TRBD1	.	TGCGCCAGCAGCTTGGGACAGGGAAGTTACTACAATGAGCAGTTCTTC	CASSLGQGSYYNEQFF
TRBV6-5	TRBJ1-2	TRBD1	few	TGTGCCAGCACCCGATCCGGGACAGGGAGTGGCTACACCTTC	CASTRSGTGSGYTF
TRBV5-5	TRBJ2-3	TRBD1	.	TGTGCCAGCAGCCTGGACAGGCACACAGATACGCAGTATTTT	CASSLDRHTDTQYF
TRBV6-5	TRBJ2-7	.	.	TGTGCCAGCAGTTACCTAAGGACAGGGAGGGCCGAGCAGTACTTC	CASSYLRTGRAEQYF
TRBV2	TRBJ1-2	.	.	TGTGCCAGCAGGGCTTCCGGGGGGCGCGTCTATGGCTACACCTTC	CASRASGGRVYGYTF
TRBV28	TRBJ2-5	TRBD2	.	TGTGCCAGCAGCTTAGCGGGATGGGAGACCCAGTACTTC	CASSLAGWETQYF
TRBV7-9	TRBJ2-3	TRBD2	.	TGTGCCAGCAGCTTGGCCGAGCCCCGGGCTAGCGGGTTCACAGATACGCAGTATTTT	CASSLAEPRASGFTDTQYF
TRBV7-8	TRBJ1-2	TRBD1	once	TGTGCCAGCAGCGCGGCCCGGACAGGGCTCTATGGCTACACCTTC	CASSAARTGLYGYTF
TRBV5-1	TRBJ1-1	.	.	TGCGCCAGCAGCTTGGACTTATCGGGGAACACTGAAGCTTTCTTT	CASSLDLSGNTEAFF
TRBV7-9	TRBJ1-3	.	.	TGTGCCAGCAGCTTAGGGGGACAACAATACAACACCATATATTTT	CASSLGGQQYNTIYF
TRBV19	TRBJ1-1	.	.	TGTGCCAGTGCCTGGGGGCGTTGGGACACTGAAGCTTTCTTT	CASAWGRWDTEAFF
TRBV11-2	TRBJ1-4	.	.	TGTGCCAGCAGCTTAGGTTCCGGTTGGGACGAAAAACTGTTTTTT	CASSLGSGWDEKLFF
TRBV7-2	TRBJ1-5	.	once	TGTGCCAGCAGCTTAGGCAGGGGACATCAGCCCCAGCATTTT	CASSLGRGHQPQHF
TRBV6-6	TRBJ2-7	.	.	TGTGCCAGCAGTTACTTCAGGGGGGTGGAGCAGTACTTC	CASSYFRGVEQYF
TRBV28	TRBJ2-7	.	.	TGTGCCAGCAGATCGGGACCCAGATACGAGCAGTACTTC	CASRSGPRYEQYF
TRBV5-1	TRBJ2-2	TRBD1	.	TGCGCCAGCAGCTCTCAGGGGGCCGGGGAGCTGTTTTTT	CASSSQGAGELFF
TRBV6-5	TRBJ1-2	.	.	TGTGCCAGCAGTGAACAGATCTATGGCTACACCTTC	CASSEQIYGYTF
TRBV15	TRBJ2-3	TRBD1	.	TGTGCCACCAGCACGCGGACAGGGGCCCGCACAGATACGCAGTATTTT	CATSTRTGARTDTQYF
TRBV28	TRBJ1-4	TRBD1	once	TGTGCCAGCAGCGAGGGGCCAGGGGGAGATGAAAAACTGTTTTTT	CASSEGPGGDEKLFF
TRBV5-5	TRBJ2-4	TRBD1	.	TGTGCCAGCAGCTATCCGATGGGCCGTGACAGGGTGAATCCCAAAAACATTCAGTACTTC	CASSYPMGRDRVNPKNIQYF
TRBV5-1	TRBJ2-7	.	.	TGCGCCAGCAGCTTGGTAGTTGGGGCCTACGAGCAGTACTTC	CASSLVVGAYEQYF
TRBV5-5	TRBJ1-1	.	.	TGTGCCAGCAGCTCCGGGACCAACACTGAAGCTTTCTTT	CASSSGTNTEAFF
TRBV2	TRBJ2-1	.	few	TGTGCCAGCAGTTCTTTTAGCTCCTACAATGAGCAGTTCTTC	CASSSFSSYNEQFF